Below are 18 T cell receptor beta chains sequenced from a single sample in a study of tumor and adjacent non-tumor tissue in lung cancer. Three rounds of nested PCR, following a modified ARM-PCR protocol, produced the TCRbeta library. TCRdb re-called the multiplex PCR reads with MiXCR, one entry per CDR3 protein. The table records 76,000 or so distinct CDR3 sequences, about two thirds of them present only once. No cell sorting was done before RNA was extracted from the tissue. Sequencing was done on a sample of lung tumor tissue. These receptors all stem from a woman aged 70-85 years with non-small cell lung cancer.

Regarding this clonotype: A much larger clone differs from this one at a single base, so this may be a read error. The rearrangement links TRBV24-1 to TRBJ2-2; 9 bases are a match to TRBD1. This CDR3 has 14 residues. Germline CDR1 is KGHDR and CDR2 is SFDVKD. V was pared by 5 bases and J by 6 bases, with 3 bases of the junction left unmatched. CDR3 DNA: TGTGCCACCAGTGGACAGGGGGTTGCCGGGGAGCTGTTTTTT. The encoded protein is CATSGQGVAGELFF.

A few counts support this clonotype. The chain employs TRBV7-2 and TRBJ2-7; tentatively, D is TRBD2 (6 bases). The CDR3 has 15 residues. V lost 7 bases to trimming and J lost 7 bases, with 23 bases between them. Germline CDR1 SGHTA, CDR2 FQGNSA. CDR3 coding DNA: TGTGCCAGCACTTCGCCGGGACTGGAACAAGGGGAGCAGTACTTC. Protein sequence: CASTSPGLEQGEQYF.

This clonotype was seen repeatedly, ten times or more. The genes are TRBV5-5 and TRBJ2-7; D is unclear. Trimming cost V 0 bases and J 0 bases, with 10 bases left between them. The V gene's germline CDR1 is SGHKS and CDR2 YYEKEE (reference sequence). CDR3 length: 15 amino acids. CDR3 nucleotides: TGTGCCAGCAGCTTGGGACTGTGGAACTCCTACGAGCAGTACTTC. This codes for CASSLGLWNSYEQYF.

A remark on this clonotype: At one end the junction does not follow the germline gene, possibly because of a read error. V gene TRBV10-3 combines with J gene TRBJ2-4, with 9 positions matching TRBD1. The CDR3 totals 12 residues. From germline, CDR1 is ENHRY and CDR2 SYGVKD. CDR3 sequence reads: CGIGTGQNIQYF. Written as DNA, the CDR3 is TGTGGCATCGGGACAGGGCAAAACATACAGTACTTC.

A word on this clonotype: The junction departs from the called germline gene at one end, perhaps through a read error. The chain joins TRBV6-6 to TRBJ1-5; D gene ambiguous. The CDR3 contains 12 residues. Germline CDR1 MNHNY, CDR2 SVGAGI (reference sequence). CDR3 nucleotide sequence: TGTGACAGCAGCTCATTCAGTCAGCCCCGGCATTTT. It codes for CDSSSFSQPRHF.

This clonotype was counted ten times or more. The J gene is TRBJ2-1, the V gene TRBV11-2, with 7 bases matching TRBD1. This CDR3 region has 14 residues. Germline CDR1 SGHAT, CDR2 FQNNGV. Losses at the gene ends were 5 bases for V and 4 bases for J; bases not matched to a gene: 5. CDR3 protein: CASSADRQYNEQFF. The CDR3 bases are TGTGCCAGCAGCGCGGACAGGCAATACAATGAGCAGTTCTTC. Looking up the rest from reference TRBV11-2 and TRBJ2-1 gives the full variable domain: EAGVAQSPRYKIIEKRQSVAFWCNPISGHATLYWYQQILGQGPKLLIQFQNNGVVDDSQLPKDRFSAERLKGVDSTLKIQPAKLEDSAVYLCASSADRQYNEQFFGPGTRLTVL.

Worth noting for this clonotype: This may arise from a read error, as a much more abundant clone is one base away. This chain uses TRBV28 with TRBJ2-6, with D perhaps matching TRBD1 (5 bases). The CDR3 spans 16 residues. CDR1 MDHEN and CDR2 SYDVKM come from the germline V gene. V shed 1 base and J shed 0 bases, with 7 bases lying between them. Here the CDR3 reads CASSLFDSSGANVLTF. The CDR3 DNA reads as TGTGCCAGCAGTTTATTTGACAGCTCTGGGGCCAACGTCCTGACTTTC. Complete variable domain (other parts from reference TRBV28 and TRBJ2-6): DVKVTQSSRYLVKRTGEKVFLECVQDMDHENMFWYRQDPGLGLRLIYFSYDVKMKEKGDIPEGYSVSREKKERFSLILESASTNQTSMYLCASSLFDSSGANVLTFGAGSRLTVL.

Of note for this clonotype: The junction does not match germline at one end; this may be a read error. The chain carries TRBV6-5 and TRBJ1-1; unclear D gene. This CDR3 is built from 14 residues. Germline V lookup: CDR1 MNHEY, CDR2 SVGAGI. The CDR3 is CASRRAGWNTDAFF. CDR3 nucleotide sequence: TGTGCTAGCAGACGGGCTGGTTGGAACACTGACGCTTTCTTT.

Turning to this clonotype: Compared with germline, one end of the junction differs, possibly owing to a read error. This rearrangement joins TRBV7-9 to TRBJ1-2; 9 positions agree with TRBD1. CDR3 size: 14 residues. Looked up from germline, CDR1 is SEHNR and CDR2 is FQNEAQ (reference sequence). The CDR3 DNA reads as TGTGCCAGCGGCTTATCCGGGACAGGGTTCGGCTACATCTTC. This encodes CASGLSGTGFGYIF.

This clonotype was found once. No conserved phenylalanine or tryptophan is present at the end of the CDR3, so a read error is the likely explanation. The limits of the CDR3 on the DNA are not certain, so only TCRdb's listed CDR3 is given. This chain uses TRBV6-2 or TRBV6-3 with TRBJ1-5; the D segment call TRBD1 is taken from the table without a DNA check. The germline V gene encodes CDR1 MNHEY and CDR2 SVGEGT. Termini included, the CDR3 measures 19 amino acids. The CDR3 sequence: CASSTGGTGHTNSNQPQQY.

About this clonotype: Relative to the germline gene, one junction end is altered; a read error may explain this. The chain's CDR3 is CSVDREHPLAQLF. The CDR3 bases are TGCAGCGTTGACCGGGAGCATCCGCTTGCGCAGCTCTTC. The gene calls are TRBV29-1 and TRBJ2-1; tentatively, D is TRBD2 (6 bases). The CDR3 totals 13 residues. Looked up from germline, CDR1 is SQVTM and CDR2 is ANQGSEA.

In the case of this clonotype: Sequence at one end of the junction differs from germline and may be a read error. The chain links TRBV4-1 to TRBJ2-3, with unresolved D. The CDR3 contains 15 residues. Germline CDR1 and CDR2: MGHRA and YSYEKL. CDR3 sequence: CGSNHPHRFTDTQYF. The CDR3 DNA sequence: TGCGGCAGCAACCATCCCCACCGCTTCACAGATACGCAGTATTTT.

Concerning this clonotype itself: The junction differs from germline at one of its ends, possibly a read error. V and J are TRBV6-1 and TRBJ1-5; the match to TRBD1 covers 7 bases. This CDR3 is 15 amino acids long. Germline lookup yields CDR1 MNHNS and CDR2 SASEGT. Here the CDR3 reads CASSEAYKGAQPHHF. The CDR3 nucleotides read TGTGCCAGCAGTGAAGCGTATAAGGGGGCTCAGCCCCATCATTTT.

This clonotype showed up many times. V and J are TRBV5-1 and TRBJ2-6, with D unresolved. This CDR3 spans 15 amino acids. The germline gives CDR1 SGHRS, CDR2 YFSETQ. Trimming pared 2 bases from V and 0 bases from J, leaving 6 bases between. In nucleotides, the CDR3 is TGCGCCAGCAGCTTACAGAGCTCTGGGGCCAACGTCCTGACTTTC. It specifies CASSLQSSGANVLTF.

As regards this clonotype: The junction does not match germline at one end; this may be a read error. This rearrangement joins TRBV4-1 to TRBJ1-3, with TRBD1 as a possible D gene (6 bases). From germline, CDR1 is MGHRA and CDR2 YSYEKL. This CDR3 contains 17 residues. This CDR3 reads CASSQDASGASGNTIYF. The CDR3 DNA reads TGCGCCAGCAGTCAAGATGCCTCAGGGGCCTCTGGAAACACCATATATTTT.

A note on this clonotype: Germline and junction disagree at one end, which may indicate a read error. The chain combines TRBV29-1 with TRBJ2-1; D is perhaps TRBD2 (6 bases). CDR3 size: 15 residues. Germline loops: CDR1 SQVTM, CDR2 ANQGSEA. The CDR3 DNA reads TGCAGTGTTGAAGATTGGCTAGCGCCCGACAATGAGCAGTTCTTC. It codes for CSVEDWLAPDNEQFF.

The chain uses TRBV6-1 and TRBJ2-5; TRBD1 matches 7 bases. The CDR3 runs to 14 residues. Germline lookup yields CDR1 MNHNS and CDR2 SASEGT. CDR3 coding DNA: TGTGCTGGTCACCCCGGGACAGAGGTGGAGACCCAGTACTTC. Residues: CAGHPGTEVETQYF.

The rearrangement links TRBV5-1 to TRBJ2-2; 10 positions match TRBD1. Germline CDR1 and CDR2: SGHRS and YFSETQ. The V segment lost 4 bases and the J segment 4 bases; nucleotides outside the gene matches: 4. The CDR3 is made up of 15 amino acids. The CDR3 here is CASSAGTGVTGELFF. CDR3 DNA sequence: TGCGCCAGCAGCGCCGGGACAGGGGTCACCGGGGAGCTGTTTTTT.